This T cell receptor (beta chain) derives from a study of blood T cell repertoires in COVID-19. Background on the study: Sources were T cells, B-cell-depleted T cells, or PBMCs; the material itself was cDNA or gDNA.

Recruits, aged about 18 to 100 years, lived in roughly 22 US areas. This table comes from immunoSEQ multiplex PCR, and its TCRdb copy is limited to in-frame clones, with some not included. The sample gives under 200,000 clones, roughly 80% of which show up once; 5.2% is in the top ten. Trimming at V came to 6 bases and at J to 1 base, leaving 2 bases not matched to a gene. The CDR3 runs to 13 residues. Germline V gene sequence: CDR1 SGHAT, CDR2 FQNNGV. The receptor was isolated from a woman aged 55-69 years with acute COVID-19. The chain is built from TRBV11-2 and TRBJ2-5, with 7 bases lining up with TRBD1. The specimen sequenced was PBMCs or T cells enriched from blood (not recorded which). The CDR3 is CASRGTVQETQYF. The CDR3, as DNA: TGTGCCAGCAGGGGGACAGTCCAAGAGACCCAGTACTTC.